The rows below give T cell receptor beta chains drawn from one sample of a study of control samples from healthy donors and cancer patients. TCRdb's table, derived via immunoSEQ multiplex PCR, lists solely in-frame clones and lacks some. The repertoire holds 100,000 to 120,000 clones, with 83% as singletons. The sequenced sample consisted of blood. The receptors come from a woman aged 45 to 65 in good health. The CDR3 runs from the conserved cysteine through the conserved F or W. Each record gives: J gene, V gene, CDR3 protein.

j_call: TRBJ1-2
v_call: TRBV19
cdr3_aa: CASSMSTGGIYGYTF

j_call: TRBJ1-1
v_call: TRBV19
cdr3_aa: CASSPLRVGLEAFF

j_call: TRBJ1-4
v_call: TRBV9
cdr3_aa: CASRRGQANEKLFF

j_call: TRBJ1-2
v_call: TRBV4-2
cdr3_aa: CASSQDGVGGYTF

j_call: TRBJ2-1
v_call: TRBV19
cdr3_aa: CASSLRRGQYNEQFF

j_call: TRBJ1-1
v_call: TRBV7-2
cdr3_aa: CASSLVVQSYTEAFF

j_call: TRBJ2-3
v_call: TRBV7-3
cdr3_aa: CASSPRLSGDTQYF

j_call: TRBJ2-7
v_call: TRBV19
cdr3_aa: CASSPGTASTYEQYF

j_call: TRBJ1-2
v_call: TRBV3-1/TRBV3-2
cdr3_aa: CASSQGQVSYGYTF

j_call: TRBJ1-3
v_call: TRBV6-6
cdr3_aa: CATLQGSSTIYF

j_call: TRBJ2-5
v_call: TRBV19
cdr3_aa: CASSNLLAGGQETQYF

j_call: TRBJ1-5
v_call: TRBV12-3/TRBV12-4
cdr3_aa: CASTGDRNQPQHF

j_call: TRBJ1-3
v_call: TRBV5-1
cdr3_aa: CASSLGAPDSGNTIYF

j_call: TRBJ2-6
v_call: TRBV7-3
cdr3_aa: CASSLSGTGSAGANVLTF

j_call: TRBJ1-1
v_call: TRBV6-5
cdr3_aa: CASRQGNTEAFF

j_call: TRBJ2-1
v_call: TRBV2
cdr3_aa: CASSFDQDNEQFF

j_call: TRBJ1-2
v_call: TRBV24-1
cdr3_aa: CATSDMTAFYGYTF

j_call: TRBJ2-2
v_call: TRBV6-6
cdr3_aa: CASGDLGLYTGELFF

j_call: TRBJ2-5
v_call: TRBV7-8
cdr3_aa: CASSLAGGRGGETQYF

j_call: TRBJ2-3
v_call: TRBV5-5
cdr3_aa: CASSLGLSNTDTQYF

j_call: TRBJ1-2
v_call: TRBV7-9
cdr3_aa: CASSPSNAGRGIANYGYTF

j_call: TRBJ2-7
v_call: TRBV7-8
cdr3_aa: CASSPNGDGAYEQYF

j_call: TRBJ2-7
v_call: TRBV28
cdr3_aa: CASSSWDRAYEQYF

j_call: TRBJ2-1
v_call: TRBV10-3
cdr3_aa: CAISELVQMGEQFF

j_call: TRBJ1-5
v_call: TRBV19
cdr3_aa: CASSTLFGKQGARPPQHF

j_call: TRBJ1-1
v_call: TRBV18
cdr3_aa: CASSPPRAANTEAFF

j_call: TRBJ1-4
v_call: TRBV11-3
cdr3_aa: CASSPDTYNEKLFF

j_call: TRBJ2-3
v_call: TRBV9
cdr3_aa: CASSVAAGATDTQYF

j_call: TRBJ1-2
v_call: TRBV5-6
cdr3_aa: CASSAGLYGYTF